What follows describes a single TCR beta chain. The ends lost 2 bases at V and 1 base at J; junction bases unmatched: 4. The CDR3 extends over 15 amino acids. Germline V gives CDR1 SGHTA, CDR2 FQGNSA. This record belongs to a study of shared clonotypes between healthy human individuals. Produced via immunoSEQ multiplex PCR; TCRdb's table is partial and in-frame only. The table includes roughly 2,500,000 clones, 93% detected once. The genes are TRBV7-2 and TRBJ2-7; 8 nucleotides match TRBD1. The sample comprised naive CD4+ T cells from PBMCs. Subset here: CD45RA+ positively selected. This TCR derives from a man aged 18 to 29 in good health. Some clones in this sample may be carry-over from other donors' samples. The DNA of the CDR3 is TGTGCCAGCAGCTTACGGGACAGGCTGTCCTACGAGCAGTACTTC. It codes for CASSLRDRLSYEQYF.